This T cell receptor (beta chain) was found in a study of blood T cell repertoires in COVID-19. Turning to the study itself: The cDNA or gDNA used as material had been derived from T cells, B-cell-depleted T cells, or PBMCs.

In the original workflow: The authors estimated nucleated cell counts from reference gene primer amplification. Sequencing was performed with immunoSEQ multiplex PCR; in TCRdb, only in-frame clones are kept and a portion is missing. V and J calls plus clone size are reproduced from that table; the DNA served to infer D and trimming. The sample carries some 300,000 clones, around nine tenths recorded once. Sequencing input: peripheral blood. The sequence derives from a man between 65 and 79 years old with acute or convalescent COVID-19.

CDR3 loop: CASSQLSASGYTDTQYF. CDR3 DNA sequence: TGTGCCAGCAGCCAATTGTCGGCTAGCGGATACACAGATACGCAGTATTTT. The gene calls are TRBV16 and TRBJ2-3; 7 positions match TRBD2. Per the germline V gene, CDR1 is KGHSY and CDR2 is FQNENV. V gave up 1 base and J gave up 2 bases; unmatched junction bases: 9. This CDR3 is built from 17 residues.